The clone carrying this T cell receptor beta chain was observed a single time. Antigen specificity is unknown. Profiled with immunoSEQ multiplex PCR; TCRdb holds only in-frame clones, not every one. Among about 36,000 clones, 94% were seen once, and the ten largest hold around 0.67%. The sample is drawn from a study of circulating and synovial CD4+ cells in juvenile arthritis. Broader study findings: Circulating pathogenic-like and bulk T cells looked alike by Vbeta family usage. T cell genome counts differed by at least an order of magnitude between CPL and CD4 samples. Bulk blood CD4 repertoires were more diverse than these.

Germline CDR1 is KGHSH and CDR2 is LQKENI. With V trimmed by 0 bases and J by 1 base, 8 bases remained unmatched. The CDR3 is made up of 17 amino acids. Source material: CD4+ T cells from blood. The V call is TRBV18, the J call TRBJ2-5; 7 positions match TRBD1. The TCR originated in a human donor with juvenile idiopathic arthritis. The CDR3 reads CASSPPIRDSFQETQYF. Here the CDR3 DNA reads TGTGCCAGCTCACCACCAATTCGGGACAGCTTCCAAGAGACCCAGTACTTC. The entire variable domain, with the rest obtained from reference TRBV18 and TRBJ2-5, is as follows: NAGVMQNPRHLVRRRGQEARLRCSPMKGHSHVYWYRQLPEEGLKFMVYLQKENIIDESGMPKERFSAEFPKEGPSILRIQQVVRGDSAAYFCASSPPIRDSFQETQYFGPGTRLLVL.